A single sample gave rise to the 11 T cell receptor beta chains below, sequenced in a study of blood T cell repertoires in COVID-19 (dated by TCRdb to 2018 to 2021). The library came from the immunoSEQ multiplex PCR assay. Entries here come from immuneACCESS through TCRdb and include only in-frame sequences with V and J called. Some clones fail to appear in such tables; in the studies checked, an unresolved V gene covers under half of the shortfall, and the cause of the remainder is unknown. The table for this sample lists under 350,000 clones; about 89% of them were counted only once. The ten largest clones take up about 4.6% of the sample. What was sequenced was peripheral blood. The origin of the receptors is a middle-aged man with acute or convalescent COVID-19.

The V call is TRBV25-1, the J call TRBJ1-1; D call uncertain. Germline V lookup: CDR1 MGHDK, CDR2 SYGVNS. V lost 4 bases and J 4 bases, leaving 10 bases between the germline ends. The CDR3 is made up of 13 amino acids. The CDR3 loop is CASSGGAGTEAFF. CDR3 in DNA: TGTGCCAGCAGTGGAGGAGCGGGCACTGAAGCTTTCTTT. Full variable domain (missing parts from reference TRBV25-1 and TRBJ1-1): EADIYQTPRYLVIGTGKKITLECSQTMGHDKMYWYQQDPGMELHLIHYSYGVNSTEKGDLSSESTVSRIRTEHFPLTLESARPSHTSQYLCASSGGAGTEAFFGQGTRLTVV.

The chain has TRBV24-1 and TRBJ1-5; the D is unclear. CDR3 length equals 14 residues. Germline loops: CDR1 KGHDR, CDR2 SFDVKD. Trimming pared 4 bases from V and 4 bases from J, leaving 10 bases between. CDR3 nucleotide sequence: TGTGCCACCAGTGACGCCTCTCTAAATCAGCCCCAGCATTTT. The encoded protein is CATSDASLNQPQHF.

The chain employs TRBV5-6 and TRBJ1-5, with TRBD1 matching over 7 bases. Germline V gene sequence: CDR1 SGHDT, CDR2 YYEEEE. The V and J ends lost 5 bases and 5 bases, in that order; junction bases with no gene match: 13. The CDR3 sequence is 16 residues long. The DNA for the CDR3 is TGTGCCAGCAGTTTTAACAGGGGCCCATTCCATCAGCCCCAGCATTTT. Translated: CASSFNRGPFHQPQHF.

The rearrangement uses TRBV27 and TRBJ2-7; TRBD1 might be the D (6 bases). The CDR3 is 15 amino acids. The germline V gene encodes CDR1 MNHEY and CDR2 SMNVEV (reference sequence). V shed 0 bases and J shed 1 base, with 10 bases lying between them. This CDR3 is CASSLSNRASYEQYF. CDR3 nucleotide sequence: TGTGCCAGCAGTTTATCGAACAGGGCTTCCTACGAGCAGTACTTC.

The V and J genes are TRBV6-5 and TRBJ1-5, with D maybe TRBD1 (6 bases). Germline V lookup: CDR1 MNHEY, CDR2 SVGAGI. V lost 7 bases, J lost 2 bases, and 9 bases lay in between. The CDR3 is made up of 13 amino acids. The CDR3 sequence is CASKGVGNQPQHF. CDR3 bases: TGTGCCAGCAAGGGGGTGGGCAATCAGCCCCAGCATTTT.

The chain uses TRBV5-1 and TRBJ2-1; 10 nucleotides agree with TRBD1. The trim removed 4 bases at V and 0 bases at J, leaving 4 bases unmatched. Germline CDR1 and CDR2: SGHRS and YFSETQ. This CDR3 has 16 amino acids. CDR3 nucleotides: TGCGCCAGCAGCCCGGGACAGGGGAGCTCCTACAATGAGCAGTTCTTC. It encodes CASSPGQGSSYNEQFF.

This sequence joins TRBV5-1 and TRBJ1-3; 10 positions match TRBD1. Germline assignment: CDR1 SGHRS and CDR2 YFSETQ. Trimming removed 7 bases from V and 4 bases from J; junction bases left unmatched: 2. The CDR3 length is 13 residues. CDR3 in amino acids: CASRQGAGNTIYF. In DNA, the CDR3 is TGCGCCAGCCGACAGGGGGCCGGAAACACCATATATTTT.

J is TRBJ1-6 and V is TRBV5-1; 9 bases agree with TRBD1. Trimming removed 3 bases from V and 8 bases from J; junction bases left unmatched: 6. Per the germline V gene, CDR1 is SGHRS and CDR2 is YFSETQ. The CDR3 extends over 15 amino acids. CDR3 loop: CASSSTGGADSPLHF. DNA of the CDR3: TGCGCCAGCAGCTCAACAGGGGGCGCCGATTCACCCCTCCACTTT.

The chain couples TRBV3-1 (or the pseudogene TRBV3-2) to TRBJ1-4; D unresolved. V was shortened by 0 bases and J by 0 bases, with 17 bases between the two germline ends. The CDR3 is 19 residues long. From germline, CDR1 is LGHDT and CDR2 YNNKEL (reference sequence). CDR3 sequence reads: CASSQDTDKFFATNEKLFF. For the CDR3, the DNA is TGTGCCAGCAGCCAAGATACTGACAAATTTTTCGCAACTAATGAAAAACTGTTTTTT.

The chain carries TRBV3-1 (or the pseudogene TRBV3-2) and TRBJ2-7; 7 nucleotides match TRBD1. The germline CDR1 and CDR2 sequences are LGHDT and YNNKEL (reference sequence). V lost 1 base, J lost 3 bases, and 6 bases stayed unmatched. The CDR3 is 15 residues long. The CDR3 loop is CASSQAGTVNYEQYF. CDR3 coding DNA: TGTGCCAGCAGCCAAGCCGGGACAGTCAACTACGAGCAGTACTTC.

The chain uses TRBV12-3 or TRBV12-4 and TRBJ1-5, with a weak D call TRBD1 (6 bases). The CDR3 is 12 residues long. Between the trimmed V and J ends, which lost 5 bases and 7 bases, there was a span of 9 bases. The CDR3 nucleotides are TGTGCCAGCAGTGCAGGGGAACAGCCCCAGCATTTT. Translated: CASSAGEQPQHF.